This record concerns one T cell receptor (beta chain) sequence. The antigen remains undetermined. Some clones are missing from TCRdb's copy, which holds only in-frame ones; the method was immunoSEQ multiplex PCR. This table has more than 150,000 clones, around 90% appearing once. These data come from a study of radiation and T cells in renal cell carcinoma. Whole-study results and caveats: No pretreatment tumor biopsies were available for baseline clonotypes.

Germline CDR1 MNHNY, CDR2 SVGAGI (reference sequence). This CDR3 contains 13 residues. V was trimmed by 2 bases and J by 5 bases, leaving 9 bases between them. As to time point: blood 2 weeks post-SBRT. Documented treatment: 15 Gy SBRT to primary tumor, nephrectomy 4 weeks later. Serial blood draws occurred at baseline and 2 and 4 weeks post-SBRT. The patient's renal cell carcinoma had clear cell pathology. This receptor was identified in a woman between 50 and 59 years old with renal cell carcinoma. The sample in question was blood, obtained from a patient whose treatment included radiotherapy and nephrectomy. The chain joins TRBV6-6 to TRBJ2-5; D gene ambiguous. The CDR3 here is CASSYVTSETQYF. In nucleotides, the CDR3 is TGTGCCAGCAGTTACGTGACTTCCGAGACCCAGTACTTC.